These 14 T cell receptor beta chains were all obtained from the same sample, sequenced in a study of regulatory T cells in long-lasting Graves disease. Time point described: newly diagnosed GD, antithyroid drugs for less than 3 months. Researchers made the TCR library from RNA that was extracted from PBMCs. Arm-PCR with iRepertoire HTBI primers amplified the CDR3 regions for these TCR beta libraries. TCRdb recomputed calls from the multiplex PCR reads with MiXCR, one row per CDR3 protein. The profile shows about 210,000 distinct CDR3 sequences, approximately 19% of them singletons. The sample was also reused in another study, on T cells in Graves' hyperthyroidism and ophthalmopathy.

Sequencing used peripheral blood mononuclear cells (PBMCs), obtained at new diagnosis, from a patient treated with antithyroid drugs. The receptors shown here come from a woman in her twenties or thirties with Graves disease.

This clonotype was observed a handful of times. The rearrangement joins TRBV20-1 to TRBJ2-3; 8 bases are shared with TRBD2. The trim removed 7 bases at V and 1 base at J, leaving 1 base unmatched. The CDR3 is 12 amino acids. Germline assignment: CDR1 DFQATT and CDR2 SNEGSKA (reference sequence). This CDR3 is CSEAGGTDTQYF. The CDR3 DNA reads TGCAGTGAAGCGGGGGGCACAGATACGCAGTATTTT.

In its sample, this clonotype was seen a few times. The junction differs from germline at one of its ends, possibly a read error. The V and J genes are TRBV11-3 and TRBJ2-5, with D maybe TRBD1 (6 bases). CDR1 SGHNT and CDR2 YENEEA come from the germline V gene. This CDR3 region has 13 residues. The CDR3 coding sequence is TGTGCCAGCAGCCTCGACAGGCAAGAGACCCAGTCCTTT. It yields the protein CASSLDRQETQSF. Full variable domain (outside the CDR3, taken from reference TRBV11-3 and TRBJ2-5): EAGVVQSPRYKIIEKKQPVAFWCNPISGHNTLYWYLQNLGQGPELLIRYENEEAVDDSQLPKDRFSAERLKGVDSTLKIQPAELGDSAVYLCASSLDRQETQSFGPGTRLLVL.

The chain is built from TRBV27 and TRBJ2-7, with 12 bases that match TRBD2. Germline trimming cut 1 base from V and 5 bases from J; bases unmatched to any gene: 18. In germline, CDR1 is MNHEY, CDR2 SMNVEV (reference sequence). The CDR3 spans 20 residues. CDR3 nucleotides: TGTGCCAGCAGTTTATACCCCTGGACTGCTCTAGCGGGAGGGCTCGACGAGCAGTACTTC. Protein sequence: CASSLYPWTALAGGLDEQYF.

The chain links TRBV4-1 to TRBJ2-6; D perhaps matches TRBD1 (6 bases). The CDR3 runs to 16 residues. Trimming stripped 3 bases from V and 4 bases from J, with 13 bases between. Looked up from germline, CDR1 is MGHRA and CDR2 is YSYEKL. The CDR3 nucleotides are TGCGCCAGCAGCCACCTACAGGGTTCCGGGGCCAACGTCCTGACTTTC. This codes for CASSHLQGSGANVLTF.

The chain recombines TRBV18 with TRBJ1-5; 7 bases match TRBD1. Looked up from germline, CDR1 is KGHSH and CDR2 is LQKENI. The CDR3 spans 16 residues. With 2 bases clipped from V and 5 bases from J, the junction kept 9 bases outside the gene matches. The CDR3 coding sequence is TGTGCCAGCTCACCATGGGACAGCTCTACCTATCAGCCCCAGCATTTT. Residues: CASSPWDSSTYQPQHF. Supplemented by reference TRBV18 and TRBJ1-5, the full variable domain reads NAGVMQNPRHLVRRRGQEARLRCSPMKGHSHVYWYRQLPEEGLKFMVYLQKENIIDESGMPKERFSAEFPKEGPSILRIQQVVRGDSAAYFCASSPWDSSTYQPQHFGDGTRLSIL.

This clonotype came up many times. V and J are TRBV3-1 and TRBJ2-2; the D is unclear. The ends were cut back, 6 bases at V and 1 base at J, with 12 bases in the middle. Germline V lookup: CDR1 LGHDT, CDR2 YNNKEL (reference sequence). The length of the CDR3 is 15 residues. CDR3 sequence (DNA): TGTGCCAGCAGTCGGTTACTGGGGAACACCGGGGAGCTGTTTTTT. It specifies CASSRLLGNTGELFF.

This clonotype came up many times. The genes are TRBV20-1 and TRBJ1-1, with a weak D call TRBD1 (5 bases). The CDR3 consists of 12 residues. Germline CDR1 DFQATT, CDR2 SNEGSKA (reference sequence). The V gene lost 3 bases and the J gene lost 7 bases, with 12 bases spanning the gap. The CDR3 loop is CSASGSGSEAFF. CDR3 in DNA: TGCAGTGCTAGTGGGTCAGGGAGTGAAGCTTTCTTT.

This clonotype was recorded many times. The gene calls are TRBV20-1 and TRBJ2-7; D is unresolved. The ends were cut back, 4 bases at V and 6 bases at J, with 13 bases in the middle. CDR3 length equals 12 residues. Germline V gene sequence: CDR1 DFQATT, CDR2 SNEGSKA (reference sequence). The CDR3 is CSAKRKFPEQYF. CDR3 nucleotides: TGCAGTGCTAAAAGAAAGTTTCCCGAGCAGTACTTC.

This clonotype came up many times. The chain's CDR3 is CASNAGVSQETQYF. DNA of the CDR3: TGTGCCAGCAATGCGGGGGTGAGCCAAGAGACCCAGTACTTC. The chain employs TRBV2 and TRBJ2-5, with TRBD2 matching over 7 bases. CDR1 is SNHLY, CDR2 FYNNEI, per germline. Losses at the gene ends were 7 bases for V and 1 base for J; bases not matched to a gene: 6. The CDR3 totals 14 residues.

This clonotype was counted many times. This chain connects TRBV28 to TRBJ1-2; TRBD1 matches 7 bases. The V and J ends lost 6 bases and 8 bases, in that order; junction bases with no gene match: 6. From germline, CDR1 is MDHEN and CDR2 SYDVKM. The CDR3 contains 12 residues. The CDR3 region is CASRPGQRGYTF. The CDR3 nucleotides are TGTGCCAGCAGACCGGGACAGAGAGGCTACACCTTC.

This clonotype was detected ten times or more. V and J are TRBV5-6 and TRBJ1-4; D may be TRBD1 (6 bases). This CDR3 is 15 amino acids long. Per germline, CDR1 SGHDT and CDR2 YYEEEE. V was cut by 4 bases and J by 5 bases, with 15 bases left in between. The CDR3 DNA follows: TGTGCCAGCAGCACTATCGGAGGGGGAAATGAAAAACTGTTTTTT. The encoded protein is CASSTIGGGNEKLFF. The variable domain in full, completed from reference TRBV5-6 and TRBJ1-4, reads DAGVTQSPTHLIKTRGQQVTLRCSPKSGHDTVSWYQQALGQGPQFIFQYYEEEERQRGNFPDRFSGHQFPNYSSELNVNALLLGDSALYLCASSTIGGGNEKLFFGSGTQLSVL.

This clonotype came up many times. This sequence joins TRBV12-3 or TRBV12-4 and TRBJ2-2; weak D call: TRBD2 (6 bases). The CDR3 spans 15 residues. Trimming shortened V by 4 bases and J by 4 bases, and 13 bases separated the two germline ends. The CDR3 is CASSYGGSGTGELFF. The CDR3 DNA follows: TGTGCCAGCAGTTACGGAGGGAGTGGCACCGGGGAGCTGTTTTTT.

At least ten counts were recorded for this clonotype. J is TRBJ2-1 and V is TRBV14; 11 nucleotides match TRBD2. This CDR3 comprises 15 residues. CDR1 and CDR2 (germline): SGHDN, FVKESK. After removal of 2 bases from V and 10 bases from J, the junction contained 7 bases not matched to a gene. DNA for the CDR3: TGTGCCAGCAGCCAACTTTCTAGCGGGGGGACGGAGCAGTTCTTC. It is translated as CASSQLSSGGTEQFF.

This clonotype was recorded many times. This chain connects TRBV11-2 to TRBJ2-7; D is ambiguous. V shed 1 base and J shed 5 bases, with 15 bases lying between them. In germline, CDR1 is SGHAT, CDR2 FQNNGV. The CDR3 length is 15 residues. The CDR3 protein is CASSLAAIKANEQYF. As DNA, the CDR3 is TGTGCCAGCAGCTTAGCAGCTATCAAGGCAAACGAGCAGTACTTC.